This T cell receptor (beta chain) was found in a study of PD-1 blockade in classical Hodgkin lymphoma. Each patient relapsed following autologous stem cell transplantation, and prior brentuximab vedotin exposure differed. Details on this clone: As yet, its antigen is unknown.

Germline trimming cut 8 bases from V and 3 bases from J; bases unmatched to any gene: 8. The CDR3 is made up of 14 amino acids. Looked up from germline, CDR1 is LNHDA and CDR2 is SQIVND (reference sequence). The assay was immunoSEQ multiplex PCR, and TCRdb's table has in-frame clones only and misses some. The sample has 35,000 to 45,000 clones; approximately 69% are singletons. Broader study findings: Possibly reflecting disease activity or prior therapy, repertoire differences have causes that remain undefined. Compared with baseline, CD4+ but not CD8+ TCR diversity had risen significantly by C4D1.

The source was peripheral blood mononuclear cells (PBMCs), collected before the second cycle of nivolumab. This TCR came from a human donor with classical Hodgkin lymphoma. This rearrangement joins TRBV19 to TRBJ1-2, with 8 nucleotides matching TRBD1. CDR3 sequence: CASSRTGLDYGYTF. In DNA form, the CDR3 reads TGTGCCAGTTCTCGGACAGGGTTGGACTATGGCTACACCTTC.